A selection of T cell receptor beta chains follows, all from one sample in a study of cytomegalovirus exposure and HLA in healthy donors. Here immunoSEQ multiplex PCR was the method, and the copy in TCRdb shows in-frame clones only, minus some. This sample has 150,000 to 200,000 clones, with around 92% found just once. The sequencing sample was made of PBMCs. Receptors were obtained from a young man in good health and CMV-seropositive. CDR3s include the opening cysteine and the closing phenylalanine or tryptophan. Each record gives: V gene, CDR3 length, J gene, CDR3 protein.

V: TRBV5-1
length: 15
J: TRBJ2-2
CDR3: CASSTPGLAVGELFF

V: TRBV21-1
length: 13
J: TRBJ2-7
CDR3: CASPQENAYEQYF

V: TRBV5-1
length: 14
J: -
CDR3: CASSLSALSYEQYF

V: TRBV6-5
length: 15
J: TRBJ2-5
CDR3: CASSSLADSTGTQYF

V: TRBV9
length: 15
J: TRBJ2-1
CDR3: CASSVKLAGDNEQFF

V: TRBV28
length: 15
J: TRBJ2-3
CDR3: CASSFSLTDTDTQYF

V: TRBV7-3
length: 19
J: TRBJ2-1
CDR3: CASSLRGLAGGSSYNEQFF

V: TRBV7-9
length: 14
J: TRBJ1-1
CDR3: CASSPRTANTEAFF

V: TRBV7-9
length: 16
J: TRBJ2-4
CDR3: CASSFAGIRAKNIQYF

V: TRBV27
length: 14
J: TRBJ2-3
CDR3: CASSSTSGTDTQYF

V: TRBV28
length: 16
J: TRBJ2-1
CDR3: CASRGSGVPSYNEQFF

V: TRBV4-2
length: 13
J: TRBJ1-2
CDR3: CASSYPTTPGYTF

V: TRBV27
length: 14
J: TRBJ1-1
CDR3: CASSFQARNTEAFF

V: TRBV9
length: 14
J: TRBJ2-7
CDR3: CASSVGQGVYEQYF

V: TRBV19
length: 15
J: TRBJ2-7
CDR3: CASREATEGIYEQYF

V: TRBV29-1
length: 14
J: TRBJ1-3
CDR3: CSVRTGSSGNTIYF

V: TRBV9
length: 13
J: TRBJ2-3
CDR3: CASTLGGTDTQYF

V: TRBV10-3
length: 14
J: TRBJ2-7
CDR3: CATAKGQGLHEQYF

V: TRBV7-7
length: 14
J: TRBJ2-7
CDR3: CASSLAGGFHEQYF

V: TRBV30
length: 13
J: TRBJ2-3
CDR3: CAWSVQSTDTQYF

V: TRBV12-1
length: 16
J: TRBJ2-7
CDR3: CASSFAAPLGSYEQYF

V: TRBV6-4
length: 16
J: TRBJ2-7
CDR3: CAIPDRKEFPSYEQYF

V: TRBV13
length: 14
J: TRBJ2-1
CDR3: CASSLRDYHREQFF

V: TRBV6-1
length: 13
J: TRBJ2-7
CDR3: CASRLAGTYEQYF

V: TRBV28
length: 13
J: TRBJ2-7
CDR3: CASSLATDYEQYF

V: TRBV7-2
length: 13
J: TRBJ1-1
CDR3: CASSIWTRVEAFF

V: TRBV28
length: 15
J: TRBJ2-7
CDR3: CASSFTGGVSYEQYF

V: TRBV14
length: 14
J: TRBJ1-2
CDR3: CASSTSITNYGYTF

V: TRBV14
length: 15
J: TRBJ2-1
CDR3: CASSRRSLRNNEQFF

V: TRBV2
length: 15
J: TRBJ2-5
CDR3: CASSASRTGGETQYF

V: TRBV5-1
length: 16
J: TRBJ2-3
CDR3: CASSLDEMVGTDTQYF

V: TRBV19
length: 16
J: TRBJ2-1
CDR3: CASSLGGRAYYNEQFF

V: TRBV6-5
length: 13
J: TRBJ2-6
CDR3: CASSSSGANVLTF

V: TRBV6-1
length: 16
J: TRBJ2-2
CDR3: CASSVEGASRTGELFF

V: TRBV21-1
length: 20
J: TRBJ2-1
CDR3: CASSTGCKPHKDSSYNEQFF

V: TRBV7-3
length: 17
J: TRBJ2-1
CDR3: CASSFSTTSGLYNEQFF

V: TRBV19
length: 15
J: TRBJ2-6
CDR3: CASSNPGGGANVLTF

V: TRBV10-1
length: 16
J: TRBJ2-2
CDR3: CASSVTSGMNTGELFF

V: TRBV7-3
length: 15
J: TRBJ2-1
CDR3: CASSPGLAGGVEQFF

V: TRBV19
length: 11
J: TRBJ1-2
CDR3: CATEGGDGYTF

V: TRBV4-1
length: 17
J: TRBJ2-3
CDR3: CASSQAGVATTADTQYF

V: TRBV4-1
length: 16
J: TRBJ2-7
CDR3: CASSQDWTSSPYEQYF

V: TRBV5-1
length: 16
J: TRBJ2-7
CDR3: CASSLVSGGLAREQYF

V: TRBV29-1
length: 14
J: TRBJ2-1
CDR3: CSVANSGTINEQFF

V: TRBV2
length: 12
J: TRBJ2-1
CDR3: CASSEVRERAFF

V: TRBV12-5
length: 16
J: TRBJ2-7
CDR3: CASGLARILTPYEQYF

V: TRBV18
length: 15
J: TRBJ2-7
CDR3: CASSPRSINSYEQYF

V: TRBV5-1
length: 15
J: TRBJ2-1
CDR3: CASSSGQGSYNEQFF

V: TRBV6-5
length: 14
J: TRBJ2-3
CDR3: CASRAGFSTDTQYF

V: TRBV5-1
length: 14
J: TRBJ2-7
CDR3: CASSLRTASYEQYF

V: TRBV9
length: 15
J: TRBJ2-7
CDR3: CASSGSIRDSYEQYF

V: TRBV6-1
length: 15
J: TRBJ2-1
CDR3: CASRETGSSYNEQFF

V: TRBV28
length: 14
J: TRBJ1-1
CDR3: CASSSPRRNTEAFF

V: TRBV19
length: 16
J: TRBJ1-1
CDR3: CASSIFGAGMNTEAFF

V: TRBV6-5
length: 15
J: TRBJ2-2
CDR3: CASSLLEIRSGELFF